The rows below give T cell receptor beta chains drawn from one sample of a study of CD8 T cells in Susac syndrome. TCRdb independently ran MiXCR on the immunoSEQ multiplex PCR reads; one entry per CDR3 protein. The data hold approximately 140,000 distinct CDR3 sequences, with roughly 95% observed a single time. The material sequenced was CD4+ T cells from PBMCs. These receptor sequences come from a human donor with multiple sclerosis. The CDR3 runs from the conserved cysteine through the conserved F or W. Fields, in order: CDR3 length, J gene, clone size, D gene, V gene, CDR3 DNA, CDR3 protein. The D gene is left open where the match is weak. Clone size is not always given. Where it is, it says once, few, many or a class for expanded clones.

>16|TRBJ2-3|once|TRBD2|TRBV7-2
TGTGCCAGCAGGGCAATCGGGGGGTATGTGGCAGATACGCAGTATTTT
CASRAIGGYVADTQYF
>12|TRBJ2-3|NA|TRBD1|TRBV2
TGTGCCAGCAGTGAAATAGAAGGACAGGCCCTATTT
CASSEIEGQALF
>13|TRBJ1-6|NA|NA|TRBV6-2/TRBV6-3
TGTGCCAGCAGTTACTCAGAACCGTTTAGGCTCCACTTT
CASSYSEPFRLHF
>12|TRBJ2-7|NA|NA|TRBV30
TGTGCCTGGAGTCCCGGTGGACTCCGGCAGTACTTC
CAWSPGGLRQYF
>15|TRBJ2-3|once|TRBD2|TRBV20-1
TGCAGTGCTGAGGGGATAGCGGGAAGGGGAGATACGCAGTATTTT
CSAEGIAGRGDTQYF
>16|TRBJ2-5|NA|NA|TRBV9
TGTGCCAGCAGCGTAGGAGAGGGGACCGCACAAGAGACCCAGTACTTC
CASSVGEGTAQETQYF
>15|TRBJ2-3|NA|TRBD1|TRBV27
TGTGCCAGCAGTTTCTCAGGGGGTCAGCCAGATACGCAGTATTTT
CASSFSGGQPDTQYF
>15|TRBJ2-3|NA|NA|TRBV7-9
TGTGCCAGCAGCTTAGGGGTAGGCAGCACAGATACGCAGTATTTT
CASSLGVGSTDTQYF
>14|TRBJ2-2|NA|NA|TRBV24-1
TGTGCCACCAGGATGCGGGGATCAACCGGGGAGCTGTTTTTT
CATRMRGSTGELFF
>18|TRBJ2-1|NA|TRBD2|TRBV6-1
TGTGCCAGCACCCTAACTAGCGGGAGGCCCCGCTCCTACAATGAGCAGTTCTTC
CASTLTSGRPRSYNEQFF
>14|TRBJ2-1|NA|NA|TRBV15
TGTGCCACCGGAGGAGGGCCCAACTACAATGAGCAGTTCTTC
CATGGGPNYNEQFF
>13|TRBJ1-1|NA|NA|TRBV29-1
TGCAGCGTTGTTCGAGGGCCAAACACTGAAGCTTTCTTT
CSVVRGPNTEAFF
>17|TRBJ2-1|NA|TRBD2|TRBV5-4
TGTGCCAGCAGCTTGCCCGGACTAGCGGGAGGGGTGAATGAGCAGTTCTTC
CASSLPGLAGGVNEQFF
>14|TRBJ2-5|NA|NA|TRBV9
TGTGCCAGCAGCGTAGGGGGACCGCAAGAGACCCAGTACTTC
CASSVGGPQETQYF
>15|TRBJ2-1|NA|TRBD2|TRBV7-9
TGTGCCAGCAGCGGACTAGCGGGAGACTTCAATGAGCAGTTCTTC
CASSGLAGDFNEQFF
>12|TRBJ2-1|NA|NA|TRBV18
TGTGCCAGCTCACAGACCAACAATGAGCAGTTCTTC
CASSQTNNEQFF
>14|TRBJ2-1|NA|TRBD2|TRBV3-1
TGTGCCAGCAGCTCCAAAGCGGGAGCCCCTGAGCAGTTCTTC
CASSSKAGAPEQFF
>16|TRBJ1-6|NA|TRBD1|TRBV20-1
TGCAGTGCTAGAGATCTGGGGGACAGGGGTAATTCACCCCTCCACTTT
CSARDLGDRGNSPLHF
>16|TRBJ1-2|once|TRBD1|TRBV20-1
TGCAGTGCTAGAGATACAGGGGGCGGTTGGGACTATGGCTACACCTTC
CSARDTGGGWDYGYTF
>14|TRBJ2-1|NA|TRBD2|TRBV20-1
TGCAGTGCTCCCCAAGCGGGGCCCTACAATGAGCAGTTCTTC
CSAPQAGPYNEQFF
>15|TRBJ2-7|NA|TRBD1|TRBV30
TGTGCCTGGGGCGGTGGGGGACAGGGAGCTTACGAGCAGTACTTC
CAWGGGGQGAYEQYF
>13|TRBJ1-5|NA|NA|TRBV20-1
TGCAGTGCGCAGACAGGAGACAATCAGCCCCAGCATTTT
CSAQTGDNQPQHF
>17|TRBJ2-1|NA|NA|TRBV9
TGTGCCAGCAGCGTAGACACACCGGGGACCCTTCTGGGTGAGCAGTTCTTC
CASSVDTPGTLLGEQFF
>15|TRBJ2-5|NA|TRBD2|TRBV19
TGTGCCAGTAGTACAGGACTAGCGGGATCCGAGACCCAGTACTTC
CASSTGLAGSETQYF
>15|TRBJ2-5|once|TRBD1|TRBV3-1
TGTGCCAGCAGCCTTAGGGGGACAGGCGAAGAGACCCAGTACTTC
CASSLRGTGEETQYF
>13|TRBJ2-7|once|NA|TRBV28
TGTGCCAGCATGGCACTAGCAGACTACGAGCAGTACTTC
CASMALADYEQYF
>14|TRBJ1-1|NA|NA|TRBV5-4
TGTGCCAGCAGCTTACAGGGAGAGAGGACTGAAGCTTTCTTT
CASSLQGERTEAFF
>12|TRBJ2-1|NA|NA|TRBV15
TGTGCCACCAGCAGAGTACGCAATGAGCAGTTCTTC
CATSRVRNEQFF
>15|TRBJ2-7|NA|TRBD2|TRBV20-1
TGCAGTGCTAGAGAGCCCATAGCGGGTAGCTACGAGCAGTACTTC
CSAREPIAGSYEQYF
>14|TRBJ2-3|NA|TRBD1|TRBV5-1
TGCGCCAGCTGCCTACAGGGGGCTGAAGATACGCAGTATTTT
CASCLQGAEDTQYF
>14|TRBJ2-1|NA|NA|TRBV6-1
TGTGCCAGCAATGACAGTGGGGGACGCACTGAGCAGTTCTTC
CASNDSGGRTEQFF
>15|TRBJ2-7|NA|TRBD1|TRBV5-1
TGCGCCAGCAGCCCTAGCCGGACAGGTATCTACGAGCAGTACTTC
CASSPSRTGIYEQYF
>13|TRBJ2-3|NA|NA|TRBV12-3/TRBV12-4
TGTGCCAGCAGTTTTCCCCCGACAGATACGCAGTATTTT
CASSFPPTDTQYF
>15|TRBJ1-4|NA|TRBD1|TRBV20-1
TGCAGTGCTAGACCGCCGGGACAGAAAAATGAAAAACTGTTTTTT
CSARPPGQKNEKLFF
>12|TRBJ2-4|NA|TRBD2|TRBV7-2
TGTGCCAGCAGCTTACCAGCGGGGGATCAGTACTTC
CASSLPAGDQYF
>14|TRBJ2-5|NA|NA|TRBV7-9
TGTGCCAGCAGCTCACGTATCAGGGGAGAGACCCAGTACTTC
CASSSRIRGETQYF
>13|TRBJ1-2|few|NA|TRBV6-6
TGTGCCAGCAGTTACAGGGGGGGCTATGGCTACACCTTC
CASSYRGGYGYTF
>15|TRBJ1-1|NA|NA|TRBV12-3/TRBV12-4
TGTGCCAGCAGCGAGACCAGGGTGCCCGGGACTGAAGCTTTCTTT
CASSETRVPGTEAFF
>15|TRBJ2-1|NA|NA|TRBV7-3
TGTGCCAGCAGCCCAGCCCGGGGGAGATACAATGAGCAGTTCTTC
CASSPARGRYNEQFF
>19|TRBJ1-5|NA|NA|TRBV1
TGCACCAGCAGCCAACACTTCTGTATGGGACAGGGGGAGGCTCAGCCCCAGCATTTT
CTSSQHFCMGQGEAQPQHF
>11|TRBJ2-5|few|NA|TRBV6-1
TGTGCCAGTAGACTCGGGGAGACCCAGTACTTC
CASRLGETQYF
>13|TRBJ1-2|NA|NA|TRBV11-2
TGTGCCAGCAGCTCTCGTACTAACTATGGCTACACCTTC
CASSSRTNYGYTF
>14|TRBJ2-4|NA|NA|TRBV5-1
TGCGCCAGCAGCTTGGACGGCGGGGCGGACATTCAGTACTTC
CASSLDGGADIQYF
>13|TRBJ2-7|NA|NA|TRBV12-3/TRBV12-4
TGTGCCAGCAGTTTAGCGGGACCCGATGAGCAGTACTTC
CASSLAGPDEQYF
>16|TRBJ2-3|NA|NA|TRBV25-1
TGTGCCAGCAGTGAATTCCGGGCAGGTACGCGGGATACGCAGTATTTT
CASSEFRAGTRDTQYF
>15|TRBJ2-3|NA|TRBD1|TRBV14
TGTGCCAGCAGCCTGACAGGGGTTCGGTCCGATACGCAGTATTTT
CASSLTGVRSDTQYF
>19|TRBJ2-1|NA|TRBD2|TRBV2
TGTGCCAGCATAATGCGGGCTAGCGGGGGGCGCCTCTCCTACAATGAGCAGTTCTTC
CASIMRASGGRLSYNEQFF
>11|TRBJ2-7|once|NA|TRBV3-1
TGTGCCAGCAGCGGGACGTGGGAGCAGTACTTC
CASSGTWEQYF
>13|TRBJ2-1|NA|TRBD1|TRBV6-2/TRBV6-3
TGTGCCAGCAGACCGGACAGGGCCAATGAGCAGTTCTTC
CASRPDRANEQFF
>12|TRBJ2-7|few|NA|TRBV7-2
TGTGCCAGCAGTCCTCCTCGTCCCGAGCAGTACTTC
CASSPPRPEQYF
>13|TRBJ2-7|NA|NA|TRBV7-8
TGTGCCAGCAGCCCGAAAGTGGGAACGATGGAGTACTTC
CASSPKVGTMEYF
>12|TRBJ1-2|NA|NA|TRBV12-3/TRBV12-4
TGTGCCAGCAGTTTGAAACCTTATGGCTACACCTTC
CASSLKPYGYTF
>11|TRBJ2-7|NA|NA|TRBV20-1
TGCAGTGCTAGAGATCCTGACGAGCAGTACTTC
CSARDPDEQYF
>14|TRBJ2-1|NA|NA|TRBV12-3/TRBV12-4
TGTGCCAGCAGTTTCCCCAACCCCTACAATGAGCAGTTCTTC
CASSFPNPYNEQFF
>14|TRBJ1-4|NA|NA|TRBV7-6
TGTGCCAGCAGCCCCGCCGGCACTAATGAAAAACTGTTTTTT
CASSPAGTNEKLFF
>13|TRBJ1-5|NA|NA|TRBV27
TGTGCCAGCAGCCGAGGGGATCGCCAGCCCCAGCATTTT
CASSRGDRQPQHF